This TCR beta chain was profiled in a study of response to subunit inactivated influenza vaccine. A word on this clonotype: Its specificity is not known.

Study results and limitations: Few new T cells, the authors suggested, are recruited by each seasonal influenza vaccination.

V lost 3 bases, J lost 2 bases, and 7 bases stayed unmatched. The CDR3 sequence is 16 residues long. CDR1 is SEHNR, CDR2 FQNEAQ, per germline (reference sequence). Via MiXCR, TCRdb re-called the RT-PCR reads, giving one row per CDR3 protein. The sample holds around 530,000 distinct CDR3 sequences, approximately 12% seen once. The chain joins TRBV7-9 to TRBJ2-7; 10 bases agree with TRBD1. The material was PBMCs from blood, obtained on the day of vaccination. The TCR was taken from a man aged 50-60 years who received an inactivated influenza vaccine. CDR3 residues: CASSFPAGQGPYEQYF. For the CDR3, the DNA is TGTGCCAGCAGCTTCCCCGCGGGACAGGGGCCCTACGAGCAGTACTTC. The variable domain in full, completed from reference TRBV7-9 and TRBJ2-7, reads DTGVSQNPRHKITKRGQNVTFRCDPISEHNRLYWYRQTLGQGPEFLTYFQNEAQLEKSRLLSDRFSAERPKGSFSTLEIQRTEQGDSAMYLCASSFPAGQGPYEQYFGPGTRLTVT.